The clone carrying this T cell receptor (beta chain) appeared many times. TCRdb re-analyzed the PCR reads using MiXCR. The top ten hold over 25% of the sample, which has approximately 30,000 clones, 25% to 35% seen once. Patients underwent thyroid surgery, and none had received any treatment before it. Germline assignment: CDR1 MNHNS and CDR2 SASEGT. Losses at the gene ends were 3 bases for V and 7 bases for J; bases not matched to a gene: 9. The CDR3 totals 15 residues. This specimen comes from a study of metastatic and nonmetastatic thyroid tumors. The sample comprised blood. This sequence joins TRBV6-1 and TRBJ1-5; TRBD1 matches at 7 bases. This sequence originates from a female donor with papillary thyroid cancer or a benign thyroid nodule (not recorded which). Some clones in this sample may be carry-over from other donors' samples. The CDR3 coding sequence is TGTGCCAGCAGTGAGGTTGAGGGGGCTGACCAGCCCCAGCATTTT. It codes for CASSEVEGADQPQHF.